This record covers a single T cell receptor beta chain. As processed by the authors: Cell counts per sample came from amplifying reference gene primers. Clones were read by immunoSEQ multiplex PCR, and TCRdb kept only the in-frame ones, dropping some. The V and J calls and clone size are taken from that table; D and trimming were inferred from the DNA. The sample holds some 120,000 clones, approximately 88% seen once. The record originates from a study of blood T cell repertoires in COVID-19. Study context: Sites in the United States, Italy and Spain provided acute and convalescent COVID-19 samples. PBMCs, B-cell-depleted T cells, or T cells provided the cDNA or gDNA that made up the material.

Germline CDR1 is SGHNT and CDR2 is YYREEE (reference sequence). CDR3 size: 18 residues. V shed 2 bases, J shed 0 bases, and the junction held 8 bases outside the gene matches. The rearrangement joins TRBV5-4 to TRBJ2-1; 10 nucleotides line up with TRBD2. Sequencing used peripheral blood. This receptor was identified in a woman aged 65 to 85 with acute or convalescent COVID-19. The CDR3 here is CASSLASGGPSSYNEQFF. CDR3 DNA: TGTGCCAGCAGCTTAGCTAGCGGGGGTCCCAGCTCCTACAATGAGCAGTTCTTC.